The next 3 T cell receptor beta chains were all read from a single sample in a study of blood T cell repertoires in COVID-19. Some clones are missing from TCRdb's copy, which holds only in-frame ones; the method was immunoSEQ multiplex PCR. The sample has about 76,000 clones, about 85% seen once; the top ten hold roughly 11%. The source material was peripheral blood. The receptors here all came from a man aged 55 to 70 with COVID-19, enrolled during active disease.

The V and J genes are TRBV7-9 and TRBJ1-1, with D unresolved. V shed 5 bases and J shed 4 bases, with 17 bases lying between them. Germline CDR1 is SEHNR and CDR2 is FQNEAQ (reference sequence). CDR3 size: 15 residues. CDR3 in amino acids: CASSQIHGSGTEAFF. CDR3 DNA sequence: TGTGCCAGCAGCCAAATACACGGGAGTGGCACTGAAGCTTTCTTT.

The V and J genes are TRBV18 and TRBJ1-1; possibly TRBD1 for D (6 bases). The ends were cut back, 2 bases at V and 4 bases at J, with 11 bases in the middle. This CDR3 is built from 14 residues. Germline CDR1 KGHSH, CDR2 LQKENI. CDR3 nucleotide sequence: TGTGCCAGCTCACCAAAGGGGGAAGGCACTGAAGCTTTCTTT. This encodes CASSPKGEGTEAFF.

CDR3 protein: CASSTPTAQETQYF. In DNA, the CDR3 is TGTGCCAGCTCCACCCCCACAGCCCAAGAGACCCAGTACTTC. The V call is TRBV6-5, the J call TRBJ2-5; no firm D call. V gave up 8 bases and J gave up 1 base, with 14 bases separating them. The length of the CDR3 is 14 residues. Looked up from germline, CDR1 is MNHEY and CDR2 is SVGAGI.